The 9 T cell receptor beta chains listed next were all sequenced from one sample in a study of monozygotic twins with inflammatory bowel disease. TCRdb reworked the 5' RACE reads into one entry per CDR3 protein, no DNA. Recorded here are around 140,000 distinct CDR3 sequences; the top ten clones represent roughly 1.2%. Sequenced input: blood. All receptors come from a human donor with ulcerative colitis or Crohn's disease, or a healthy co-twin of an affected twin (not recorded which).

The J gene is TRBJ1-1, the V gene TRBV2; without DNA, the TCRdb call of TRBD1 cannot be checked. Germline values: CDR1 SNHLY, CDR2 FYNNEI. CDR3 length: 14 residues. The CDR3 here is CASSEDRGPRSAFF. The variable domain in full, with the rest retrieved from reference TRBV2 and TRBJ1-1, is EPEVTQTPSHQVTQMGQEVILRCVPISNHLYFYWYRQILGQKVEFLVSFYNNEISEKSEIFDDQFSVERPDGSNFTLKIRSTKLEDSAMYFCASSEDRGPRSAFFGQGTRLTVV.

The chain is built from TRBV27 and TRBJ1-5. The CDR3 totals 17 residues. Germline V CDR1 and CDR2: MNHEY, SMNVEV (reference sequence). The CDR3 sequence is CASSSKKDSYSNQPQHF.

This chain joins TRBV7-9 and TRBJ2-5; TCRdb's D call of TRBD2 is untestable without DNA. The V gene's germline CDR1 is SEHNR and CDR2 FQNEAQ (reference sequence). The CDR3 spans 16 residues. CDR3 loop: CASSFFLLAAQETQYF.

The chain has TRBV6-1 and TRBJ2-7; TCRdb returns TRBD2, unconfirmable since there is no DNA. CDR1 MNHNS and CDR2 SASEGT come from the germline V gene. The CDR3 totals 14 residues. CDR3 in amino acids: CASSRGLAAYEQYF.

The CDR3 region is CASSLSSDSPFMNTEAFF. The chain couples TRBV5-1 to TRBJ1-1. This CDR3 comprises 18 residues. The germline V gene encodes CDR1 SGHRS and CDR2 YFSETQ.

V gene TRBV6-2 or TRBV6-3 combines with J gene TRBJ2-6; the D call from TCRdb, TRBD2, cannot be confirmed without DNA. The CDR3 runs 16 residues. The germline V gene has CDR1 MNHEY and CDR2 SVGEGT. CDR3 loop: CASTRGPIALANVLTF.

The chain carries TRBV2 and TRBJ2-6. Germline values: CDR1 SNHLY, CDR2 FYNNEI. The CDR3 runs to 15 residues. The CDR3 loop reads CASSRLASGANVLTF.

The V and J genes are TRBV7-6 and TRBJ1-5. Germline values: CDR1 SGHVS, CDR2 FNYEAQ. The CDR3 totals 14 residues. The CDR3 here is CASSFSTGNQPQHF.

CDR3 protein: CSARDVTGQYTGELFF. The J gene is TRBJ2-2, the V gene TRBV20-1; TCRdb selects TRBD1, and the lack of DNA leaves this call unchecked. CDR3 length: 16 residues. Germline CDR1 DFQATT, CDR2 SNEGSKA (reference sequence).